The 19 T cell receptor beta chains below were found in one sample sequenced in a study of T cells after yellow fever vaccination. TCRdb fed the 5' RACE reads into MiXCR, producing one record per CDR3 protein. The repertoire has some 560,000 distinct CDR3 sequences, about 17% of them found once; the top ten carry approximately 15%. The sequencing used PBMCs, collected 5 days after the first yellow fever vaccination. The receptor set was obtained from a man aged 18-30 years who received the YFV17D yellow fever vaccine.

There are a few counts of this clonotype. This chain connects TRBV6-5 to TRBJ2-5, with D maybe TRBD2 (5 bases). V lost 0 bases, J lost 7 bases, and 9 bases lay in between. Per the germline V gene, CDR1 is MNHEY and CDR2 is SVGAGI. CDR3 size: 13 residues. CDR3 sequence reads: CASSYSTAGTQYF. Here the CDR3 DNA reads TGTGCCAGCAGTTACTCGACCGCGGGGACCCAGTACTTC.

The sample holds a few counts of this clonotype. This chain uses TRBV25-1 with TRBJ2-1; D gene unclear. CDR1 MGHDK and CDR2 SYGVNS come from the germline V gene. Trimming took 1 base from V and 5 from J, leaving 9 bases between them. The length of the CDR3 is 14 residues. In DNA form, the CDR3 reads TGTGCCAGCAGTGAATTGGGCCTAAACAATGAGCAGTTCTTC. It translates to CASSELGLNNEQFF.

This clonotype was seen once. The chain is built from TRBV4-1 and TRBJ2-4; maybe TRBD2 (5 bases). Germline loops: CDR1 MGHRA, CDR2 YSYEKL. The V and J ends lost 3 bases and 5 bases respectively, with 14 bases between them. This CDR3 contains 15 residues. The CDR3 reads CASSHPALGENIQYF. Written as DNA, the CDR3 is TGCGCCAGCAGCCACCCGGCCCTCGGGGAAAACATTCAGTACTTC.

This clonotype was counted ten times or more. The CDR3 nucleotides read TGTGCCAGCAGCCTCAGCGGGAGCTCCTACGAGCAGTACGTC. Translated, it gives CASSLSGSSYEQYV. The chain joins TRBV7-2 to TRBJ2-7, with TRBD2 matching over 8 bases. This CDR3 has 14 residues. Germline V gives CDR1 SGHTA, CDR2 FQGNSA. After removal of 5 bases from V and 0 bases from J, the junction contained 3 bases not matched to a gene.

In its sample, this clonotype was seen a few times. The chain recombines TRBV6-4 with TRBJ2-1; 7 nucleotides line up with TRBD2. The CDR3 totals 15 residues. Germline V lookup: CDR1 MRHNA, CDR2 SNTAGT. Losses at the gene ends were 8 bases for V and 2 bases for J; bases not matched to a gene: 9. The CDR3 region is CASGGGDETYNEQFF. In DNA, the CDR3 is TGTGCCAGCGGGGGAGGGGACGAGACCTACAATGAGCAGTTCTTC.

This chain uses TRBV20-1 with TRBJ2-7; D remains unclear. CDR3 length: 14 amino acids. Per germline, CDR1 DFQATT and CDR2 SNEGSKA (reference sequence). Trimming pared 3 bases from V and 0 bases from J, leaving 12 bases between. The CDR3 reads CSASGIGGSYEQYV. The CDR3 nucleotides are TGCAGTGCTAGCGGTATAGGCGGCTCCTACGAGCAGTACGTC.

This clonotype was detected a few times. V usage is TRBV18 and J usage is TRBJ2-7; unclear D gene. This CDR3 comprises 12 residues. Between the trimmed V and J ends, which lost 2 bases and 3 bases, there was a span of 5 bases. Germline CDR1 KGHSH, CDR2 LQKENI. CDR3 nucleotide sequence: TGTGCCAGCTCACCAAGGATCTACGAGCAGTACGTC. Protein product: CASSPRIYEQYV.

The chain employs TRBV5-4 and TRBJ2-4, with a weak D call TRBD1 (6 bases). Germline loops: CDR1 SGHNT, CDR2 YYREEE (reference sequence). V gave up 3 bases and J gave up 0 bases, with 10 bases separating them. The CDR3 loop spans 15 amino acids. DNA of the CDR3: TGTGCCAGCAGCTCCCAGGGGATAGCCAAAAACATTCAGTACTTC. It specifies CASSSQGIAKNIQYF. Full variable domain (remainder filled in from reference TRBV5-4 and TRBJ2-4): ETGVTQSPTHLIKTRGQQVTLRCSSQSGHNTVSWYQQALGQGPQFIFQYYREEENGRGNFPPRFSGLQFPNYSSELNVNALELDDSALYLCASSSQGIAKNIQYFGAGTRLSVL.

This clonotype was counted only a few times. The V call is TRBV7-9, the J call TRBJ2-7; D is ambiguous. The CDR3 is 12 residues long. Trimming stripped 3 bases from V and 4 bases from J, with 7 bases between. The germline CDR1 and CDR2 sequences are SEHNR and FQNEAQ (reference sequence). CDR3 region: CASSFHPYEQYF. CDR3 DNA: TGTGCCAGCAGCTTTCATCCGTACGAGCAGTACTTC. The full variable domain, with the rest looked up from reference TRBV7-9 and TRBJ2-7, is DTGVSQNPRHKITKRGQNVTFRCDPISEHNRLYWYRQTLGQGPEFLTYFQNEAQLEKSRLLSDRFSAERPKGSFSTLEIQRTEQGDSAMYLCASSFHPYEQYFGPGTRLTVT.

The chain couples TRBV6-2 or TRBV6-3 to TRBJ2-3; 11 bases align to TRBD2. CDR3 length equals 15 residues. V lost 6 bases and J lost 4; bases outside the gene matches: 6. Germline CDR1 reads MNHEY; CDR2 reads SVGEGT. CDR3 DNA sequence: TGTGCCAGCAGGCCCCTAGCGGGGGGTGCAGATACGCAGTATTTT. Translation: CASRPLAGGADTQYF.

Only a few counts were recorded for this clonotype. The genes are TRBV15 and TRBJ2-7, with 7 nucleotides matching TRBD1. V lost 5 bases to trimming and J lost 5 bases; unmatched junction nucleotides: 6. The CDR3 runs to 13 residues. The germline gives CDR1 LNHNV, CDR2 YYDKDF (reference sequence). This chain's CDR3 is CATSSRQGNEQYF. In DNA form, the CDR3 reads TGTGCCACCAGCTCAAGACAGGGCAACGAGCAGTACTTC.

V usage is TRBV11-2 and J usage is TRBJ2-1; 11 bases match TRBD2. Germline assignment: CDR1 SGHAT and CDR2 FQNNGV. The V segment lost 5 bases and the J segment 3 bases; nucleotides outside the gene matches: 15. The CDR3 loop spans 19 amino acids. For the CDR3, the DNA is TGTGCCAGCAGCAGGCCGTCAGCTCATAGCGGGGGGGACTACAATGAGCAGTTCTTC. Translating gives CASSRPSAHSGGDYNEQFF.

The chain combines TRBV19 with TRBJ2-3; the match to TRBD1 covers 8 bases. Trimming took 8 bases from V and 1 from J; bases not matched to a gene: 2. The CDR3 is made up of 13 amino acids. Germline V CDR1 and CDR2: LNHDA, SQIVND (reference sequence). CDR3 protein: CASGDRRTDTQYF. CDR3 nucleotide sequence: TGTGCCAGTGGGGACAGGCGCACAGATACGCAGTATTTT.

The genes are TRBV11-2 and TRBJ2-3; TRBD2 agrees at 8 bases. The germline V gene encodes CDR1 SGHAT and CDR2 FQNNGV. The CDR3 covers 19 residues. The V segment lost 6 bases and the J segment 6 bases; nucleotides outside the gene matches: 23. The CDR3 spells CASSPLWGPSGPPGDTQYF. In DNA form, the CDR3 reads TGTGCCAGCAGTCCACTCTGGGGTCCTAGCGGGCCCCCGGGGGATACGCAGTATTTT. Full variable domain (outside the CDR3, taken from reference TRBV11-2 and TRBJ2-3): EAGVAQSPRYKIIEKRQSVAFWCNPISGHATLYWYQQILGQGPKLLIQFQNNGVVDDSQLPKDRFSAERLKGVDSTLKIQPAKLEDSAVYLCASSPLWGPSGPPGDTQYFGPGTRLTVL.

This clonotype has ten or more counts. The J gene is TRBJ2-2, the V gene TRBV5-1; D gene uncertain. Trimming shortened V by 0 bases and J by 6 bases, and 3 bases separated the two germline ends. CDR3 length equals 12 residues. Per germline, CDR1 SGHRS and CDR2 YFSETQ. In DNA form, the CDR3 reads TGCGCCAGCAGCTTGGAGTCCGGGGAGCTGTTTTTT. It is translated as CASSLESGELFF.

The V gene is TRBV12-3 or TRBV12-4, the J gene TRBJ2-2; perhaps TRBD1 as D (6 bases). The CDR3 runs 15 residues. Trimming removed 6 bases at V and 3 bases at J, with 14 bases between. Written as DNA, the CDR3 is TGTGCCAGCAGCCCTCGGACAGAGTACACCGGGGAGCTGTTTTTT. Its translation: CASSPRTEYTGELFF.

The rearrangement links TRBV5-1 to TRBJ2-7; TRBD1 or TRBD2 may be the D gene (5 bases each). This CDR3 region has 16 residues. CDR1 SGHRS and CDR2 YFSETQ come from the germline V gene. V was shortened by 3 bases and J by 6 bases, with 22 bases between the two germline ends. DNA for the CDR3: TGCGCCAGCAGCTCGCGGGCAGGGATGTCCTCTGTCGAGCAGTACGTC. This sequence encodes CASSSRAGMSSVEQYV.

In its sample, this clonotype was seen a few times. CDR3 in DNA: TGCAGCGTCTGGGGGGTCTCCTACAATGAGCAGTTCTTC. Translated: CSVWGVSYNEQFF. This chain joins TRBV29-1 and TRBJ2-1; tentative D call: TRBD2 (6 bases). Germline values: CDR1 SQVTM, CDR2 ANQGSEA. V lost 6 bases, J lost 0 bases, and 9 bases lay in between. The CDR3 contains 13 residues.

This clonotype was picked up a small number of times. The genes are TRBV27 and TRBJ2-5; 15 bases fit TRBD2. Trimming cost V 4 bases and J 7 bases; bases outside gene matches: 16. CDR1 and CDR2 from the germline V gene are MNHEY and SMNVEV (reference sequence). There are 19 residues in the CDR3. The CDR3 loop reads CASSSTSRGLAGGARTQYF. CDR3 in DNA: TGTGCCAGCAGTTCCACCTCGAGAGGACTAGCGGGGGGGGCCCGGACCCAGTACTTC.